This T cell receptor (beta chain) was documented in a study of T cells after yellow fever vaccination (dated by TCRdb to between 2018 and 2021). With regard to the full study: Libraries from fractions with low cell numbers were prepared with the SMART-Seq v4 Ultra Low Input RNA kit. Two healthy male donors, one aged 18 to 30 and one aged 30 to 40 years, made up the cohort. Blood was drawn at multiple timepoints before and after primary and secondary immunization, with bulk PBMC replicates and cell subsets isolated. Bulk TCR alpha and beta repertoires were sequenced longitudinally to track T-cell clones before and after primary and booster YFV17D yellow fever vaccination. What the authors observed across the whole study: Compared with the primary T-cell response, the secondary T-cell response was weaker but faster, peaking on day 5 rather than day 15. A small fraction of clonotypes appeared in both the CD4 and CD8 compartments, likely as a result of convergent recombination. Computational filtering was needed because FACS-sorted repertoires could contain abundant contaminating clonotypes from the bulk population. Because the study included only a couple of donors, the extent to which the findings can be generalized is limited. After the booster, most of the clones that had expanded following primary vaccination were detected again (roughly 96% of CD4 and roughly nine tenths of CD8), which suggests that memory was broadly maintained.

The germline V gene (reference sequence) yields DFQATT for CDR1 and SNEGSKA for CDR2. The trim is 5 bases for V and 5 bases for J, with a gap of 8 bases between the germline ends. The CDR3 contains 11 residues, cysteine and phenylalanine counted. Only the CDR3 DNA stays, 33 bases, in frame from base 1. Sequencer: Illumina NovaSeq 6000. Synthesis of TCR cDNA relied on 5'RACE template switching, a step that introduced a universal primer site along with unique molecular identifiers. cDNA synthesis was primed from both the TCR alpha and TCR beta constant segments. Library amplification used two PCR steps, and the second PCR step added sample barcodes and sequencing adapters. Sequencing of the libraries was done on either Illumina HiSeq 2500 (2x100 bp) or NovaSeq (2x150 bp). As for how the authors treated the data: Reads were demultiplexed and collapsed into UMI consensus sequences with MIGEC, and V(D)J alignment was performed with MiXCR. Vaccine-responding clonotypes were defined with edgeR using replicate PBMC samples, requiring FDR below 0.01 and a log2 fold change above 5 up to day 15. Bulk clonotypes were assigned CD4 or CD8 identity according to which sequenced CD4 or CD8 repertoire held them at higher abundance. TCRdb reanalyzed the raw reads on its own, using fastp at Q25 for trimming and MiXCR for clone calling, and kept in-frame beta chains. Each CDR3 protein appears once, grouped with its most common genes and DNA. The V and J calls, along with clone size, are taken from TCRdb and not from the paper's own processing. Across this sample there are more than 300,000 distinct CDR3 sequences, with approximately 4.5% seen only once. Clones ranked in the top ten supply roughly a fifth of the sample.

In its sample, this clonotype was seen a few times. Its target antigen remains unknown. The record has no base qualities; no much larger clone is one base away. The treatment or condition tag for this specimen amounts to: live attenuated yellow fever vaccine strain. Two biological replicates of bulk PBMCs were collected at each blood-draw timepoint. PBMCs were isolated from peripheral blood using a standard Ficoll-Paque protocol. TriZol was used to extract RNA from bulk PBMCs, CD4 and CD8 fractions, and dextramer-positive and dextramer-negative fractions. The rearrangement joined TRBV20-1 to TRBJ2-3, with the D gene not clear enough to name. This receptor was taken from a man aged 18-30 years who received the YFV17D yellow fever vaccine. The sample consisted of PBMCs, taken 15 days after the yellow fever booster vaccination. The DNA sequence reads TGCAGTGCTCCCCAAGGAGATACGCAGTATTTT. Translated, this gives CSAPQGDTQYF.